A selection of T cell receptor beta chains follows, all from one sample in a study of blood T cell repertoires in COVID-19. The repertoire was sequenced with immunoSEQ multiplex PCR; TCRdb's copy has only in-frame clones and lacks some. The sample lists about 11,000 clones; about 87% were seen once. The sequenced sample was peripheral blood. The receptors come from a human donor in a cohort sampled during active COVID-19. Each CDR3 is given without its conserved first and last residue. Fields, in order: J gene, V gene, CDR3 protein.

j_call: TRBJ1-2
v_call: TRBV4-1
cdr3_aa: ASSQIEGGGLRYGYT

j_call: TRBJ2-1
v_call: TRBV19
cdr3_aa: ASSVQGTGGRNEQF

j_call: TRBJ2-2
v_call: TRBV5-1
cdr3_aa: ASSEGLAATGELF

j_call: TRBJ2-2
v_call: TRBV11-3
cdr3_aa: ASSINRAAGELF

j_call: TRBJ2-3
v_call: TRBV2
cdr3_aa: ASTRMAGAGGRDTQY

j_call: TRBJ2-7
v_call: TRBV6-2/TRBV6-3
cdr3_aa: ASSYEAGGVSYEQY

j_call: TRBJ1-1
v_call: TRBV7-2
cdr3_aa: ASSLSQNTEAF

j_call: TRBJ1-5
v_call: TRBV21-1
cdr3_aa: ASKWDREEGYSNQPQH

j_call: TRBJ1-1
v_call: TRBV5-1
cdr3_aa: ASSWGQGWNTEAF

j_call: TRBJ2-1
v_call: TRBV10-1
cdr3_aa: ASSETGRSYNEQF

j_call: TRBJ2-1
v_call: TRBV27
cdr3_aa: ASTAVAGAGYNEQF

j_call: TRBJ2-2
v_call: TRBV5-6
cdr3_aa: ASSLEGGPGTGELF

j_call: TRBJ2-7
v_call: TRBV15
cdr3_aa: ATSRDSILAGVGSYEQY

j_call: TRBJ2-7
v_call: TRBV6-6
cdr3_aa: ASSDHGTSASEQY

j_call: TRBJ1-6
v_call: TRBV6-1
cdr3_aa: ASSEATGEAPLH

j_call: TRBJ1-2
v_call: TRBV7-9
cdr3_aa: ASSLGQPANYGYT

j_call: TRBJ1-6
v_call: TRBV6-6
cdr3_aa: ASCVRTGMSSPLH

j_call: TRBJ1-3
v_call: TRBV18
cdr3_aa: ASSPLGGGRSSGNTIY

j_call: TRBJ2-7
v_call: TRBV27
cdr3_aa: ASSFFAGTGSAEQY

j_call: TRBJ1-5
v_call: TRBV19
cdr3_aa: ASRTGQTDLPWPQH

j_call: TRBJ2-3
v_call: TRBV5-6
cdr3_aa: ASSLGTGGTDTQY

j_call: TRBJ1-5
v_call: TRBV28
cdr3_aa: ASRTQEGVQPQH

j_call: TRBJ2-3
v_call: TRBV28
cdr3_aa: ASSPRSRGVDSDTQY

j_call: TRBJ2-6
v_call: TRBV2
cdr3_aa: ASSVRRGTGTSISGANVLT

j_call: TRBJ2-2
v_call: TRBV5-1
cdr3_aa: ASSLAKSTGELF

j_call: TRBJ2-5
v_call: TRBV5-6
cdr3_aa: ASSLNRGETQY

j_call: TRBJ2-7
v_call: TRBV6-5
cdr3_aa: ASSLAGVEQY

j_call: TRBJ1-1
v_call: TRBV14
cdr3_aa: ASSQYRGLRTEAF

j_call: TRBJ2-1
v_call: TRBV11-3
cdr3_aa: ASSTGTSGINEQF

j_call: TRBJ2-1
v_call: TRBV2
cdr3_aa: ASSPAGSYNEQF

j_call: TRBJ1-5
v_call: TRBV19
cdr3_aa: ASSTGVLSNQPQH

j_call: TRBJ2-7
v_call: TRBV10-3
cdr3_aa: AGGGGTGPSEQY

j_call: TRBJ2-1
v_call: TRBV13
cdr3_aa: ASSGAETGTYNEQF

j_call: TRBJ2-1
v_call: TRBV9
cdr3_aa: ASSFGQLYNEQF

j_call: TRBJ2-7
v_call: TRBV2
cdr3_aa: ASSRLPRYEQY

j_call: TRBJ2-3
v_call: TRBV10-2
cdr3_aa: ATSGLAGGSDTQY

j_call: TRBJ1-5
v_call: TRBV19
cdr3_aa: ASSISLWVNEGAGNQPQH

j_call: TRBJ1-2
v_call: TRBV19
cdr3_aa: ASSPQSNYGYT

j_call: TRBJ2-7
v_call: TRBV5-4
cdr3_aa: ASSRPGQGAYEQY

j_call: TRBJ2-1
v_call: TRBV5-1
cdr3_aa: ASSLERGQVAF

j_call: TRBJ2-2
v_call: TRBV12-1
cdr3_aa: ASSSRGLAGIANTGELF

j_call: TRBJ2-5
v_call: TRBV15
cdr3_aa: ATSGYQTGQETQY

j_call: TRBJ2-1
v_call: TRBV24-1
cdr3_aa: ATSDPGSYNEQF

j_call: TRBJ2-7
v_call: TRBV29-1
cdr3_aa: SVTGTSSSNEQY

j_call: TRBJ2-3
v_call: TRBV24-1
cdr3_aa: ATDKGQGLTDTQY

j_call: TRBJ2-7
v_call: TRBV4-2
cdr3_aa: ASSQGLRVEREQY

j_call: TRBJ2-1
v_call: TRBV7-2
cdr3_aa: ASSLVAGGQF

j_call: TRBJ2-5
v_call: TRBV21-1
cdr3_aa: ASSKIGQGAGETQY

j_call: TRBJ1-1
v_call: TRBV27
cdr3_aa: ASSPRTTPGTEAF

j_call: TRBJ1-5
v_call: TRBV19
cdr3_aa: ASSIAGQGLQPQH

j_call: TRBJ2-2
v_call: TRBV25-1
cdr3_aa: ASKGVTGSTGELF

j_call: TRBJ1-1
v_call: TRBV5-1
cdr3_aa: ASSPGTGGLNTEAF